This T cell receptor beta chain comes out of a study of CD8 T cells in ankylosing spondylitis. This clonotype was observed a handful of times. Its specificity is not known. Study-wide results and limits: CD8+ by phenotype, disease-linked clones were relatively rare in peripheral blood. It appeared that ankylosing spondylitis blood was characterized by a TCR beta motif of under ten highly homologous variants. Researchers reportedly found disease-linked clones significantly enriched in matched ankylosing spondylitis synovial fluid.

5'-RACE, quantitative and with molecular barcodes, yielded the TCR beta libraries. TCRdb itself ran the 5' RACE reads through MiXCR, one entry per CDR3 protein. The table lists over 600,000 distinct CDR3 sequences, over 15% of them singletons. The length of the CDR3 is 11 residues. The ends were cut back, 8 bases at V and 7 bases at J, with 11 bases in the middle. Germline CDR1 reads SEHNR; CDR2 reads FQNEAQ (reference sequence). V gene TRBV7-9 combines with J gene TRBJ1-1; possible D gene TRBD1, 5 bases. The source of this sequence is a male donor with ankylosing spondylitis. The sample was blood, either unsorted or a sorted T cell fraction (not recorded which). The CDR3 nucleotides read TGTGCCAGCGGGACTGTTTTTGAAGCTTTCTTT. It codes for CASGTVFEAFF.